The 20 T cell receptor beta chains below were found in one sample sequenced in a study of cytomegalovirus exposure and HLA in healthy donors. The PCR made use of 60 Vbeta and 13 Jbeta primers. Only in-frame clones appear in the TCRdb table, and some are missing; sequencing was by immunoSEQ multiplex PCR. Found here are over 150,000 clones, roughly 70% of them singletons; the top ten hold about 5%. Sequencing used PBMCs. The receptors shown here come from a woman in her late teens or twenties in good health and CMV-seropositive.

V usage is TRBV7-9 and J usage is TRBJ2-5; 10 bases agree with TRBD2. This CDR3 is built from 16 residues. V was pared by 6 bases and J by 0 bases, with 7 bases of the junction left unmatched. Germline CDR1 reads SEHNR; CDR2 reads FQNEAQ (reference sequence). This CDR3 reads CASRRTSGPYQETQYF. The CDR3 DNA follows: TGTGCCAGCAGACGGACTAGCGGCCCGTACCAAGAGACCCAGTACTTC.

Comment on this clone: The same CDR3 is also encoded by other DNA sequences in this sample. V gene TRBV5-1 combines with J gene TRBJ2-1; the match to TRBD2 covers 9 bases. CDR3 length: 15 amino acids. Germline trimming cut 1 base from V and 5 bases from J; bases unmatched to any gene: 4. Germline values: CDR1 SGHRS, CDR2 YFSETQ. CDR3 nucleotides: TGCGCCAGCAGCTTGCGGGCTAGCGGGGACAATGAGCAGTTCTTC. Residues: CASSLRASGDNEQFF.

This clone was picked up a small number of times. The chain recombines TRBV19 with TRBJ2-1; 15 bases line up with TRBD2. Trimming cost V 5 bases and J 4 bases; bases outside gene matches: 3. The CDR3 has 16 residues. Per germline, CDR1 LNHDA and CDR2 SQIVND (reference sequence). CDR3 region: CASSSGLAGGYNEQFF. The DNA of the CDR3 is TGTGCCAGTAGTTCTGGACTAGCGGGGGGGTACAATGAGCAGTTCTTC.

This clone showed up just a few times. This rearrangement joins TRBV5-6 to TRBJ1-1; D may be TRBD1 (6 bases). The ends were cut back, 3 bases at V and 8 bases at J, with 14 bases in the middle. Germline V CDR1 and CDR2: SGHDT, YYEEEE. The CDR3 consists of 13 residues. The CDR3 here is CASSSGTSGEAFF. CDR3 DNA sequence: TGTGCCAGCAGCTCCGGGACATCGGGAGAAGCTTTCTTT.

This clone was found once. The chain couples TRBV9 to TRBJ1-2, with TRBD1 identical over 8 bases. J was trimmed by 2 bases and V by 4 bases; bases with no gene match: 7. CDR1 and CDR2 from the germline V gene are SGDLS and YYNGEE. The CDR3 runs to 15 residues. The CDR3 DNA reads TGTGCCAGCAGCAGCAAGACAGGGGCAAACTATGGCTACACCTTC. Amino acid sequence: CASSSKTGANYGYTF.

This clone has only one observation. The gene calls are TRBV6-4 and TRBJ1-6, with 9 nucleotides matching TRBD1. The CDR3 totals 15 residues. The V and J ends lost 2 bases and 7 bases, in that order; junction bases with no gene match: 3. CDR1 MRHNA and CDR2 SNTAGT come from the germline V gene. In DNA, the CDR3 is TGTGCCAGCAGTGACGGGACAGGGCCCAATTCACCCCTCCACTTT. Its translation is CASSDGTGPNSPLHF.

The V call is TRBV19, the J call TRBJ1-1, with unresolved D. Between the trimmed V and J ends, which lost 2 bases and 1 base, there was a span of 11 bases. This CDR3 has 15 amino acids. The germline V gene has CDR1 LNHDA and CDR2 SQIVND (reference sequence). The CDR3 loop reads CASSIRPSGNTEAFF. The CDR3 DNA sequence: TGTGCCAGTAGTATACGACCTTCGGGGAACACTGAAGCTTTCTTT.

This chain links TRBV6-5 with TRBJ2-7; 9 bases match TRBD1. Trimming took 0 bases from V and 7 from J; bases not matched to a gene: 7. The germline V gene has CDR1 MNHEY and CDR2 SVGAGI. The CDR3 is made up of 15 amino acids. CDR3 in amino acids: CASSYSRDREWEQYF. CDR3 nucleotides: TGTGCCAGCAGTTACTCTCGGGACAGGGAGTGGGAGCAGTACTTC.

The V call is TRBV5-1, the J call TRBJ2-3; 9 bases match TRBD1. This CDR3 region has 16 residues. V shed 7 bases, J shed 3 bases, and the junction held 12 bases outside the gene matches. In germline, CDR1 is SGHRS, CDR2 YFSETQ. CDR3 sequence (DNA): TGCGCCAGCTCCTCCGGGACAGGGATTGGTACAGATACGCAGTATTTT. Translated: CASSSGTGIGTDTQYF.

The gene calls are TRBV7-8 and TRBJ1-2; 7 bases are a match to TRBD1. Germline loops: CDR1 SGHVS, CDR2 FQNEAQ. CDR3 length equals 14 residues. The ends lost 5 bases at V and 6 bases at J; junction bases unmatched: 9. CDR3 sequence (DNA): TGTGCCAGCAGCCAGCAGACAGGGCAGGATGGCTACACCTTC. It is translated as CASSQQTGQDGYTF. The variable domain in full, completed from reference TRBV7-8 and TRBJ1-2, reads GAGVSQSPRYKVAKRGQDVALRCDPISGHVSLFWYQQALGQGPEFLTYFQNEAQLDKSGLPSDRFFAERPEGSVSTLKIQRTQQEDSAVYLCASSQQTGQDGYTFGSGTRLTVV.

This clone was seen only a few times. The rearrangement links TRBV7-9 to TRBJ1-1, with D uncertain. Trimming removed 6 bases from V and 0 bases from J, with 8 bases in between. CDR3 length: 13 amino acids. Germline V gene data show CDR1 as SEHNR and CDR2 as FQNEAQ (reference sequence). The CDR3 reads CASRGAMNTEAFF. For the CDR3, the DNA is TGTGCCAGCAGGGGAGCTATGAACACTGAAGCTTTCTTT.

The rearrangement uses TRBV6-4 and TRBJ2-2; 7 positions agree with TRBD1. After removal of 3 bases from V and 6 bases from J, the junction contained 4 bases not matched to a gene. Germline V gene sequence: CDR1 MRHNA, CDR2 SNTAGT. This CDR3 has 14 amino acids. In nucleotides, the CDR3 is TGTGCCAGCAGTGAGGGACAGCACGCCGGGGAGCTGTTTTTT. Its translation is CASSEGQHAGELFF.

CDR3 in DNA: TGTGCCAGCAGCCGCCCGGGCAGGGATAACACTGAAGCTTTCTTT. Translation gives CASSRPGRDNTEAFF. The chain couples TRBV4-2 to TRBJ1-1; D is possibly TRBD1 (5 bases). The V end was cut by 4 bases, the J end by 2 bases, with 14 bases between. The length of the CDR3 is 15 residues. Germline loops: CDR1 LGHNA, CDR2 YNFKEQ.

The genes are TRBV19 and TRBJ2-5; TRBD2 agrees at 13 bases. This CDR3 has 17 residues. With V trimmed by 5 bases and J by 2 bases, 8 bases remained unmatched. Germline V CDR1 and CDR2: LNHDA, SQIVND (reference sequence). The chain's CDR3 is CASSPGTSGVSQETQYF. CDR3 bases: TGTGCCAGTAGTCCCGGGACTAGCGGGGTTTCACAAGAGACCCAGTACTTC.

J is TRBJ2-7 and V is TRBV5-4; tentative D call: TRBD1 (8 bases). Germline CDR1 and CDR2: SGHNT and YYREEE (reference sequence). V lost 4 bases and J lost 0, with 20 bases in between. The CDR3 runs to 17 residues. The CDR3: CASSPNGGQGASYEQYF. CDR3 sequence (DNA): TGTGCCAGCAGCCCAAACGGGGGGCAGGGGGCCTCCTACGAGCAGTACTTC.

This chain connects TRBV7-9 to TRBJ2-3, with TRBD2 identical over 8 bases. The V gene's germline CDR1 is SEHNR and CDR2 FQNEAQ (reference sequence). Germline trimming cut 0 bases from V and 0 bases from J; bases unmatched to any gene: 8. This CDR3 is built from 18 residues. CDR3 in amino acids: CASSLALGGAPSTDTQYF. The CDR3 nucleotides are TGTGCCAGCAGCTTAGCGCTCGGGGGGGCCCCCAGCACAGATACGCAGTATTTT.

This clone showed up just once. The V gene is TRBV5-6, the J gene TRBJ1-4; no clear D gene. This CDR3 is built from 16 residues. Between the trimmed V and J ends, which lost 4 bases and 0 bases, there was a span of 13 bases. Germline values: CDR1 SGHDT, CDR2 YYEEEE. Written as DNA, the CDR3 is TGTGCCAGCAGCCCCCGGAGGGCGGCAACTAATGAAAAACTGTTTTTT. Protein: CASSPRRAATNEKLFF.

The chain employs TRBV28 and TRBJ1-2; D possibly corresponds to TRBD1 (5 bases). V shed 4 bases and J shed 6 bases, with 12 bases lying between them. The CDR3 contains 13 residues. Germline V gene data show CDR1 as MDHEN and CDR2 as SYDVKM. This chain's CDR3 is CASSSTGGDGYTF. CDR3 bases: TGTGCCAGCAGTTCCACGGGAGGGGATGGCTACACCTTC.

V usage is TRBV2 and J usage is TRBJ1-2, with D possibly being TRBD1 (6 bases). V was clipped by 3 bases and J by 4 bases, with 15 bases between them. CDR1 SNHLY and CDR2 FYNNEI come from the germline V gene. This CDR3 comprises 15 residues. The CDR3 DNA follows: TGTGCCAGCAGTGACCCGGACAGCCCTGGCTATGGCTACACCTTC. It encodes CASSDPDSPGYGYTF.

CDR3 DNA sequence: TGTGCCAGCAGCCCAAGGGTCCCATTAGCGGGGGGGCCGAATGAGCAGTTCTTC. Translated: CASSPRVPLAGGPNEQFF. The chain is built from TRBV9 and TRBJ2-1; 11 nucleotides match TRBD2. CDR3 size: 18 residues. Trimming cost V 4 bases and J 7 bases; bases outside gene matches: 16. Germline CDR1 and CDR2: SGDLS and YYNGEE.